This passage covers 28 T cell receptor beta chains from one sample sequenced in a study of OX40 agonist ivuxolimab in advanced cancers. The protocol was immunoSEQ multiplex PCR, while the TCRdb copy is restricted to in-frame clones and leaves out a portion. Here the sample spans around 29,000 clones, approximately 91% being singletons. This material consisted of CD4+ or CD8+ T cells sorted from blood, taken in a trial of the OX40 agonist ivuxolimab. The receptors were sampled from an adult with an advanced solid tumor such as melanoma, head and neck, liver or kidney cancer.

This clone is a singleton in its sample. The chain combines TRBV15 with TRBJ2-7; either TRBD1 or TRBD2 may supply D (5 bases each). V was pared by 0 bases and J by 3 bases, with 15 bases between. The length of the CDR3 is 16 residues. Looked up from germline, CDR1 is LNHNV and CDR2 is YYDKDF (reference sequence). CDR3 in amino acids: CATSRDRQGAYYEQYF. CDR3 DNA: TGTGCCACCAGCAGAGATCGGCAGGGAGCTTACTACGAGCAGTACTTC.

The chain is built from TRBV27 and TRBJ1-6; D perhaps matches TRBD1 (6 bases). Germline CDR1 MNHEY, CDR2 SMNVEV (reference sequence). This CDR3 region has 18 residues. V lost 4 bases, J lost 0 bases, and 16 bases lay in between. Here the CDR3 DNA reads TGTGCCAGCAGTTCCTATCACAGGGAAAGCTCCTATAATTCACCCCTCCACTTT. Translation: CASSSYHRESSYNSPLHF.

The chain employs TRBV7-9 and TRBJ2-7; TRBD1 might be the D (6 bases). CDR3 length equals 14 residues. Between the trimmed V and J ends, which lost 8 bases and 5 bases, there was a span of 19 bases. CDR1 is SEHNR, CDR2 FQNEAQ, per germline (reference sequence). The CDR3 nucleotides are TGTGCCAGCGGGTTTTTCTCAGGGGAGCACGAGCAGTACTTC. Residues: CASGFFSGEHEQYF. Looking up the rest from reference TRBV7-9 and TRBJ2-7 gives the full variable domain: DTGVSQNPRHKITKRGQNVTFRCDPISEHNRLYWYRQTLGQGPEFLTYFQNEAQLEKSRLLSDRFSAERPKGSFSTLEIQRTEQGDSAMYLCASGFFSGEHEQYFGPGTRLTVT.

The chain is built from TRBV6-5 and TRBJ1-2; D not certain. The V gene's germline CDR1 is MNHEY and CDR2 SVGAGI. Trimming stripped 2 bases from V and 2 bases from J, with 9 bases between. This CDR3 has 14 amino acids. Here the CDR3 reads CASSYAVSNYGYTF. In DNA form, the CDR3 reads TGTGCCAGCAGTTACGCAGTAAGCAACTATGGCTACACCTTC.

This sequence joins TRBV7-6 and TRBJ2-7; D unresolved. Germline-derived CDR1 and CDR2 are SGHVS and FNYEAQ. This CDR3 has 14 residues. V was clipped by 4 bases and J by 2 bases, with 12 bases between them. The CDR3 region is CASSSFGRTYEQYF. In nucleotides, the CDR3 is TGTGCCAGCAGCTCCTTTGGTCGGACCTACGAGCAGTACTTC.

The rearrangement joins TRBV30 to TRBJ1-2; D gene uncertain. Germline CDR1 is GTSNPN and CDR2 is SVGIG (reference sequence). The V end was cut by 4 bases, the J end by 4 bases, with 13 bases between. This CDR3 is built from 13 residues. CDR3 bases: TGTGCCTGGACTTGGGCGTCATTCTATGGCTACACCTTC. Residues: CAWTWASFYGYTF.

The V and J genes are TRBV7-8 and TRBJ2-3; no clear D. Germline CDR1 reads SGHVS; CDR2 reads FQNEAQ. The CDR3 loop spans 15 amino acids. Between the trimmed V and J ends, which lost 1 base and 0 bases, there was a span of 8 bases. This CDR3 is CASSLGATSTDTQYF. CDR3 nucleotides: TGTGCCAGCAGCTTAGGAGCTACTAGCACAGATACGCAGTATTTT. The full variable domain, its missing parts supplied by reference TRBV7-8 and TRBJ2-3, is GAGVSQSPRYKVAKRGQDVALRCDPISGHVSLFWYQQALGQGPEFLTYFQNEAQLDKSGLPSDRFFAERPEGSVSTLKIQRTQQEDSAVYLCASSLGATSTDTQYFGPGTRLTVL.

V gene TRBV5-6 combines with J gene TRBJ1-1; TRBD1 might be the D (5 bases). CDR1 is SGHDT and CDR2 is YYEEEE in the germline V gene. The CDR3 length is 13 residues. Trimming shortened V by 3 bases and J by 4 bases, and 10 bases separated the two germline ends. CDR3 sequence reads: CASSYSGFTEAFF. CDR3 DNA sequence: TGTGCCAGCAGCTACTCAGGGTTCACTGAAGCTTTCTTT.

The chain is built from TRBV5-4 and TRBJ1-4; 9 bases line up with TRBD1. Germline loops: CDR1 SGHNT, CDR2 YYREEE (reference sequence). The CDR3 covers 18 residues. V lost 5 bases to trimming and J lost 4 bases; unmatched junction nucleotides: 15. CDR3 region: CASSTGTGSQLGNEKLFF. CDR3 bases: TGTGCCAGCAGTACCGGGACAGGGTCACAACTGGGTAATGAAAAACTGTTTTTT.

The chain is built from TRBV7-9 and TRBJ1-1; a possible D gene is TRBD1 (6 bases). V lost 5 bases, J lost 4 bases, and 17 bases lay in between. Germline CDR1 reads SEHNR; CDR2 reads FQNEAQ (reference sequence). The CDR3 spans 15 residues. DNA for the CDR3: TGTGCCAGCAGCCACTCGCCAGGGGCGAGCACTGAAGCTTTCTTT. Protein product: CASSHSPGASTEAFF.

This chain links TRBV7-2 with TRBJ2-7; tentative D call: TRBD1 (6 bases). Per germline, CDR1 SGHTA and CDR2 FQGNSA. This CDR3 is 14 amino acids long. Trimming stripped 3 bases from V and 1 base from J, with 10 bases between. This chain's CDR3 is CASSFTGSSYEQYF. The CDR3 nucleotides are TGTGCCAGCAGCTTTACAGGGAGTTCCTACGAGCAGTACTTC.

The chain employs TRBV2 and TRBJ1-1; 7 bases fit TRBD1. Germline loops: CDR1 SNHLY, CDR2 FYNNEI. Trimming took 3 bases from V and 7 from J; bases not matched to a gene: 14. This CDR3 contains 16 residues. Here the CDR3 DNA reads TGTGCCAGCAGTGATTCGTTCCTCCCCCGGGACAGTGAAGCTTTCTTT. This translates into CASSDSFLPRDSEAFF.

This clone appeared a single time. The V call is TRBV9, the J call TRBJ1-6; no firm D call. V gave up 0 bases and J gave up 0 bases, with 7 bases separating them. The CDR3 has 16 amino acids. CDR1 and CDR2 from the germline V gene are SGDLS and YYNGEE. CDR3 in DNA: TGTGCCAGCAGCGTAGAGGGCATCTCCTATAATTCACCCCTCCACTTT. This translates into CASSVEGISYNSPLHF.

CDR3 nucleotide sequence: TGTGCCAGCAGCTTAGTTAAACAGCTGCCCGGGGAGCTGTTTTTT. It is translated as CASSLVKQLPGELFF. The chain combines TRBV7-6 with TRBJ2-2; unclear D gene. The CDR3 extends over 15 amino acids. V dropped 1 base and J dropped 6 bases, with 12 bases sitting between them. From germline, CDR1 is SGHVS and CDR2 FNYEAQ.

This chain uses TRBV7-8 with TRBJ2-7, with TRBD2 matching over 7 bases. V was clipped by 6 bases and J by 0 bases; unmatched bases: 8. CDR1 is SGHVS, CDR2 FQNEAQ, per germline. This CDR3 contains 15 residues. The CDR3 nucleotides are TGTGCCAGCAGTTTATCCGGGGGGAACTCCTACGAGCAGTACTTC. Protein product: CASSLSGGNSYEQYF.

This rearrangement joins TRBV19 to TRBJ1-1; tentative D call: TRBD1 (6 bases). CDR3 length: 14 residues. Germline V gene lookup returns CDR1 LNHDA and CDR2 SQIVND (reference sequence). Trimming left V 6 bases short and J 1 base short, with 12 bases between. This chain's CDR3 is CASSTGSSNTEAFF. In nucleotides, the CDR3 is TGTGCCAGTAGCACAGGGAGTTCGAACACTGAAGCTTTCTTT.

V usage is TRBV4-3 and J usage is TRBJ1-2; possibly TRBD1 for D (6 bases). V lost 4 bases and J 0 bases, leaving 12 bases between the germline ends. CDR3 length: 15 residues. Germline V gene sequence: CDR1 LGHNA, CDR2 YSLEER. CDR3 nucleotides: TGCGCCAGCAGCCCCTACGGGACACCTAACTATGGCTACACCTTC. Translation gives CASSPYGTPNYGYTF.

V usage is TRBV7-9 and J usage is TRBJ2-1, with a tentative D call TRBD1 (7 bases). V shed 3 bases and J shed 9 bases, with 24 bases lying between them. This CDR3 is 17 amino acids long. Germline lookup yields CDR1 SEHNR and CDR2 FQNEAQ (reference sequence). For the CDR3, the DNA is TGTGCCAGCAGCTTGGGTCTGAGCGGAGGGGGCCGCGGTGAGCAGTTCTTC. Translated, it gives CASSLGLSGGGRGEQFF.

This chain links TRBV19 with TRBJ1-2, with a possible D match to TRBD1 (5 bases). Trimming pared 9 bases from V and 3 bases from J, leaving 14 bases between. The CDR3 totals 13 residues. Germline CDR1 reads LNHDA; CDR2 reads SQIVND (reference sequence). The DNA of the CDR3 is TGTGCCAGCAGGGAGCAGTGGTACTATGGCTACACCTTC. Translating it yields CASREQWYYGYTF.

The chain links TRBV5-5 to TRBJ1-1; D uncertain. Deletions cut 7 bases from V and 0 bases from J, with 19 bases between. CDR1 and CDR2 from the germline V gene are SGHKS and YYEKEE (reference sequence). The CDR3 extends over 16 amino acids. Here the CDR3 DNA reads TGTGCCAGCGGCCAGGACCGACCAATTATGAACACTGAAGCTTTCTTT. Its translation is CASGQDRPIMNTEAFF.

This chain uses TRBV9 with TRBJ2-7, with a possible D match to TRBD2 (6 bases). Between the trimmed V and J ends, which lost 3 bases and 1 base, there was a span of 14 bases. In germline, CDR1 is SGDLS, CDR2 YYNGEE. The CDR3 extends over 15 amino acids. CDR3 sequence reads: CASSDPSATSYEQYF. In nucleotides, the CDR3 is TGTGCCAGCAGCGACCCTAGCGCCACTTCCTACGAGCAGTACTTC.

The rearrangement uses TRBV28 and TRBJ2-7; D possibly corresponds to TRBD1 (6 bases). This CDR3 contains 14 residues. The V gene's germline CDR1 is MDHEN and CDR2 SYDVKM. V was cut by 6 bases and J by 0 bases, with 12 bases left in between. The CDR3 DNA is TGTGCCAGCAGCCGCCGGGACATCTCCTACGAGCAGTACTTC. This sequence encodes CASSRRDISYEQYF.

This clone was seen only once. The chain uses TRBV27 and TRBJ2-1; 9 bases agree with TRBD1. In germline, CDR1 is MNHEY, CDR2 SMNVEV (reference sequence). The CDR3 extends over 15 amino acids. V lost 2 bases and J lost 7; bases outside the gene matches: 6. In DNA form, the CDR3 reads TGTGCCAGCAGTTTAGTAGGGACAGGGAAGAATGAGCAGTTCTTC. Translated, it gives CASSLVGTGKNEQFF.

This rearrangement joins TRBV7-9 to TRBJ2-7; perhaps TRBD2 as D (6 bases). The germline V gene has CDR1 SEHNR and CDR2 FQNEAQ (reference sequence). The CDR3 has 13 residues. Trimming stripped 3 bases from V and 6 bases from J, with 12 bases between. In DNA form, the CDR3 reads TGTGCCAGCAGCTTTATTCGGGACTCCGAGCAGTACTTC. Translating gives CASSFIRDSEQYF.

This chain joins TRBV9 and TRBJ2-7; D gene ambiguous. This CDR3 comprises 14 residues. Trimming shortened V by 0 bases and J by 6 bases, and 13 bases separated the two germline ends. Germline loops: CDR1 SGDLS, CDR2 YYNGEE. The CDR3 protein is CASSVGVGLTEQYF. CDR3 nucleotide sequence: TGTGCCAGCAGCGTAGGAGTAGGGCTGACCGAGCAGTACTTC.

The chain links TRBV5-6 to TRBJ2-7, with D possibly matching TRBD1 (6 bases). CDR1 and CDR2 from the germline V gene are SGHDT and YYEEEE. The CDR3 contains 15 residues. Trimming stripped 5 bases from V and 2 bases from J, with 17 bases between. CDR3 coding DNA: TGTGCCAGCAGGCCACAGGGCAGGGTTCCCTACGAGCAGTACTTC. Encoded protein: CASRPQGRVPYEQYF.

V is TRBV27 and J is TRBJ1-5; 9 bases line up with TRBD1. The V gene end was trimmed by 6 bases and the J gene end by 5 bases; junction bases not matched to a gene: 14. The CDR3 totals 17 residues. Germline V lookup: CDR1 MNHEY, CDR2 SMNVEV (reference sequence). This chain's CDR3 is CASSKQGAARRDQPQHF. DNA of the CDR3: TGTGCCAGCAGCAAACAGGGGGCGGCGAGGAGGGATCAGCCCCAGCATTTT.

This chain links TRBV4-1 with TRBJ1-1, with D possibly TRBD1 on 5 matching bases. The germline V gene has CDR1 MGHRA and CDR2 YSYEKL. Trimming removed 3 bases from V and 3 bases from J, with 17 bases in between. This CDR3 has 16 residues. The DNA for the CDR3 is TGCGCCAGCAGCCAGGGCGGGGGACGAGGGGACACTGAAGCTTTCTTT. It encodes CASSQGGGRGDTEAFF.